The 5 T cell receptor beta chains listed next were all sequenced from one sample in a study of cytomegalovirus exposure and HLA in healthy donors. PCR used 60 Vbeta primers and 13 Jbeta primers. Produced via immunoSEQ multiplex PCR; TCRdb's table is partial and in-frame only. The sample holds approximately 96,000 clones, around 74% seen once. Sequencing input: PBMCs. Source of these receptors: a male donor in good health and CMV-seronegative.

V usage is TRBV27 and J usage is TRBJ2-1; a possible D gene is TRBD2 (6 bases). Trimming shortened V by 2 bases and J by 5 bases, and 10 bases separated the two germline ends. The germline gives CDR1 MNHEY, CDR2 SMNVEV (reference sequence). The CDR3 loop spans 14 amino acids. This CDR3 reads CASSLLIADNEQFF. The CDR3 DNA sequence: TGTGCCAGCAGTTTACTTATAGCGGACAATGAGCAGTTCTTC.

This clone was counted only a few times. CDR3 protein: CASSGQGNQPQHF. CDR3 bases: TGTGCCAGCAGTGGACAGGGCAATCAGCCCCAGCATTTT. The chain couples TRBV25-1 to TRBJ1-5, with D maybe TRBD1 (6 bases). Trimming removed 4 bases from V and 2 bases from J, with 6 bases in between. The CDR3 consists of 13 residues. In germline, CDR1 is MGHDK, CDR2 SYGVNS.

The chain links TRBV6-5 to TRBJ1-2; 7 nucleotides agree with TRBD1. In germline, CDR1 is MNHEY, CDR2 SVGAGI. There are 15 residues in the CDR3. After removal of 0 bases from V and 1 base from J, the junction contained 2 bases not matched to a gene. CDR3 sequence reads: CASSYSAGGNYGYTF. The CDR3 DNA follows: TGTGCCAGCAGTTACTCCGCAGGGGGTAACTATGGCTACACCTTC.

This sequence joins TRBV10-2 and TRBJ1-4; perhaps TRBD1 as D (6 bases). The CDR3 runs to 13 residues. Trimming stripped 8 bases from V and 5 bases from J, with 12 bases between. CDR1 is WSHSY and CDR2 is SAAADI in the germline V gene. The CDR3 loop reads CASAGTPNEKLFF. Written as DNA, the CDR3 is TGCGCCAGCGCCGGGACACCGAATGAAAAACTGTTTTTT.

The chain has TRBV9 and TRBJ2-3, with 13 bases matching TRBD2. This CDR3 contains 16 residues. The germline V gene encodes CDR1 SGDLS and CDR2 YYNGEE. The V gene end was trimmed by 6 bases and the J gene end by 2 bases; junction bases not matched to a gene: 6. In DNA, the CDR3 is TGTGCCAGCACCGAAGGACTAGCGGGAGCCACAGATACGCAGTATTTT. Its protein product is CASTEGLAGATDTQYF.